This TCR gamma chain derives from a study of human gamma delta and Vdelta1 T cells (dated by TCRdb to the late 2010s). Regarding the complete study: In this study, the researchers looked at Delta One T cells, which are Vd1+ gamma-delta T cells, to see how well they work as cytotoxic effectors against acute myeloid leukemia.

Comments on this clone: The antigen this receptor binds is unknown. It has no much larger one-base neighbor in the sample; base qualities were not kept.

Study-wide findings and limitations: Delta One T cells were reported to be polyclonal and to show broad cytotoxic targeting of acute myeloid leukemia.

The germline V gene encodes CDR1 VTNTFY and CDR2 YDVSTARD (reference sequence). From the cysteine up to the phenylalanine, the CDR3 has a length of 14 residues. The read is trimmed to its CDR3 DNA, 42 bases read in frame from base 1. For this chain, trimming is 0 bases at the V end and 5 bases at the J end, and the number of junction bases without a gene match is 7. Library method: PCR. Sequenced on an Illumina MiSeq. The public reads were reprocessed by TCRdb using CATT, and rows of matching DNA were later combined. Counted in this sample were several thousand gamma-chain clones; around 50% of them appeared once. The top ten constitute 2% to 2.5% of the sample.

Sequenced: Vdelta1 gamma-delta T cells from blood grown in culture (DOT cells). The sample's cell subset or site, from its label and the paper: Delta One T cells, in vitro expanded/differentiated Vd1+ gamma-delta T cells. The TCR comes from a human donor in good health. The sequence links TRGV3 to TRGJ1 or TRGJ2. The CDR3 reads as follows: CATWDRRQNYKKLF. The base sequence is TGTGCCACCTGGGACAGGCGACAAAATTATAAGAAACTCTTT.